This T cell receptor beta chain comes out of a study of T cell repertoires in cytomegalovirus infection. In the study overall: CMV epitopes used comprised recently identified HLA-C-restricted ones and well-studied HLA-B-restricted ones. Indicated by public TCR beta signatures were CMV infection and matching HLA type. Points from the study as a whole: HLA-C-restricted CMV-specific TCR beta clonotypes prevailed in the ex vivo response. The cumulative frequency of public TCR beta families identified carriers of CMV plus the relevant HLA.

Concerning this clonotype itself: What it binds is not known.

TCRdb reprocessed the reads via MiXCR and lists one record per CDR3 protein. The table records over 250,000 distinct CDR3 sequences, around 20% of them present only once. CDR3 length: 13 amino acids. Deletions cut 6 bases from V and 1 base from J, with 9 bases between. The germline V gene has CDR1 KGHSH and CDR2 LQKENI. The clonotype was recovered from a human donor in good health (CMV status not recorded). Some clones in this sample may be carry-over from other donors' samples. The chain combines TRBV18 with TRBJ1-1, with D unclear. Material: cultured PBMCs, obtained from culture after CMV antigen stimulation. The CDR3 spells CASSAEANTEAFF. The CDR3, as DNA: TGTGCCAGCTCGGCGGAGGCGAACACTGAAGCTTTCTTT. The variable domain in full, with the rest retrieved from reference TRBV18 and TRBJ1-1, is NAGVMQNPRHLVRRRGQEARLRCSPMKGHSHVYWYRQLPEEGLKFMVYLQKENIIDESGMPKERFSAEFPKEGPSILRIQQVVRGDSAAYFCASSAEANTEAFFGQGTRLTVV.